This T cell receptor (beta chain) appears in the sequencing data of a study of blood T cell repertoires in COVID-19. Sequencing was performed with immunoSEQ multiplex PCR; in TCRdb, only in-frame clones are kept and a portion is missing. The data hold about 170,000 clones, with approximately 87% observed a single time. Trimming removed 1 base at V and 5 bases at J, with 9 bases between. Germline V gene lookup returns CDR1 SGHRS and CDR2 YFSETQ. The CDR3 spans 13 residues. Sequencing input: peripheral blood. This TCR was recovered from a man aged 18-30 years with active or convalescent COVID-19. The rearrangement links TRBV5-1 to TRBJ1-1; possible D gene TRBD1, 6 bases. DNA of the CDR3: TGCGCCAGCAGCTTGACAGGGCGGACTGAAGCTTTCTTT. It specifies CASSLTGRTEAFF.